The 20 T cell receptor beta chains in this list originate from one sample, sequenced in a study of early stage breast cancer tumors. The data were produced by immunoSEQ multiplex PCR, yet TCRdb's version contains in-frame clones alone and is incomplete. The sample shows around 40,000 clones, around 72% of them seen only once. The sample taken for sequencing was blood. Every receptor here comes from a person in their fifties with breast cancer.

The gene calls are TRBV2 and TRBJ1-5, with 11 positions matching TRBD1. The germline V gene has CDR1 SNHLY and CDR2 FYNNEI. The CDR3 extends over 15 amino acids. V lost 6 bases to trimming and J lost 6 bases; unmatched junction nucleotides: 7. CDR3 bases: TGTGCCAGCAGCTCCCGGACAGGGGGCGGTCAGCCCCAGCATTTT. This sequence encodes CASSSRTGGGQPQHF.

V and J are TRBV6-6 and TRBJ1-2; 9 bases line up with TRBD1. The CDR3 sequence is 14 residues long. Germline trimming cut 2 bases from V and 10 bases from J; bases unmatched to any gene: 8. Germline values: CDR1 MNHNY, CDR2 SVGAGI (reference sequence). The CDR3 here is CASSYGTGYEVYTF. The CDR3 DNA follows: TGTGCCAGCAGTTACGGGACAGGGTACGAAGTCTACACCTTC.

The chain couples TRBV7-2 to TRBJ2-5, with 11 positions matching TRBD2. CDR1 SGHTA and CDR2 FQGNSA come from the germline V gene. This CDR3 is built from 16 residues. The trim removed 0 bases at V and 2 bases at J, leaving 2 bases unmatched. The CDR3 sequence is CASSLASSGGQETQYF. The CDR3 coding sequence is TGTGCCAGCAGCTTAGCGTCTAGCGGGGGGCAAGAGACCCAGTACTTC.

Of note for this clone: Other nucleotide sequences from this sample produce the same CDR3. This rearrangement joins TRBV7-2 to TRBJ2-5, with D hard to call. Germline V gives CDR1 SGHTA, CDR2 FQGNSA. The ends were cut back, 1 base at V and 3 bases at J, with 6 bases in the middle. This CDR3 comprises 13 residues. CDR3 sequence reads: CASSLDREETQYF. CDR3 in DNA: TGTGCCAGCAGCTTAGATCGGGAAGAGACCCAGTACTTC.

The CDR3 coding sequence is TGTGCCAGCCGGATGGGGCAGTCGAACACCGGGGAGCTGTTTTTT. Protein product: CASRMGQSNTGELFF. The chain carries TRBV2 and TRBJ2-2; D is perhaps TRBD1 (5 bases). CDR1 is SNHLY, CDR2 FYNNEI, per germline. V lost 8 bases and J lost 0, with 13 bases in between. The CDR3 has 15 residues. The complete variable domain, with remaining parts taken from reference TRBV2 and TRBJ2-2, reads EPEVTQTPSHQVTQMGQEVILRCVPISNHLYFYWYRQILGQKVEFLVSFYNNEISEKSEIFDDQFSVERPDGSNFTLKIRSTKLEDSAMYFCASRMGQSNTGELFFGEGSRLTVL.

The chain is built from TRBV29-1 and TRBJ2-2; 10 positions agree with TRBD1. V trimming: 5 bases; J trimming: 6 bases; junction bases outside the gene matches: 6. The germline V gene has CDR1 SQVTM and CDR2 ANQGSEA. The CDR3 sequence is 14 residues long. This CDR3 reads CSVPGQGRPGELFF. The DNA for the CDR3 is TGCAGCGTTCCGGGACAGGGGAGACCCGGGGAGCTGTTTTTT.

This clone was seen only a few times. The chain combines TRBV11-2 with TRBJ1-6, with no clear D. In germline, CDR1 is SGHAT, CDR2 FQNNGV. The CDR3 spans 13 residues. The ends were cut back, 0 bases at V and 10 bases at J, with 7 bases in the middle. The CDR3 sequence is CASSLDPGSPLHF. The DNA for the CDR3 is TGTGCCAGCAGCTTAGATCCGGGATCACCCCTCCACTTT.

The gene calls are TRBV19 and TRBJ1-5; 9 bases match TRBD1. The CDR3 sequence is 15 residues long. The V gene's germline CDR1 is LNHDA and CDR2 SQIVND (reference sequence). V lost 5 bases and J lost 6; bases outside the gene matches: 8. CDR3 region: CASSLYRGLGQPQHF. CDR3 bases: TGTGCCAGTAGTCTCTACAGGGGGCTCGGTCAGCCCCAGCATTTT.

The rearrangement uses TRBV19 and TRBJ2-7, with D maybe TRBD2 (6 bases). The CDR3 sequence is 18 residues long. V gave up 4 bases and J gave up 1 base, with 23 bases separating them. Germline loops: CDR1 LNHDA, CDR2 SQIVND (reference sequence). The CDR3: CASSTIFSAGEGSYEQYF. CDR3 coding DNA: TGTGCCAGTAGTACAATATTTTCAGCGGGCGAGGGATCCTACGAGCAGTACTTC.

The CDR3: CAISGGDKRTEAFF. As DNA, the CDR3 is TGTGCCATCAGTGGAGGAGATAAACGGACTGAAGCTTTCTTT. V gene TRBV10-3 combines with J gene TRBJ1-1, with no clear D. The CDR3 runs 14 residues. Germline CDR1 reads ENHRY; CDR2 reads SYGVKD. V was pared by 4 bases and J by 5 bases, with 14 bases between.

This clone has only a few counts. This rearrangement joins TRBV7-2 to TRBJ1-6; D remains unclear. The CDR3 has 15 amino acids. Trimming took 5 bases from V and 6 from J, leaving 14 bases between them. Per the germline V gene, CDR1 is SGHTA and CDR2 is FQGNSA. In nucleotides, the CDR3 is TGTGCCAGCAGCGTGGATACAGATCCTAATTCACCCCTCCACTTT. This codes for CASSVDTDPNSPLHF.

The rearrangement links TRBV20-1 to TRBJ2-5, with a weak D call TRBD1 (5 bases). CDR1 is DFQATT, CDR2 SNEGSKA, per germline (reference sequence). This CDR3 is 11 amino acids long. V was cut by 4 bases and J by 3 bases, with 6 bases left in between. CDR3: CSAIGEETQYF. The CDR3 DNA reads TGCAGTGCTATAGGGGAAGAGACCCAGTACTTC.

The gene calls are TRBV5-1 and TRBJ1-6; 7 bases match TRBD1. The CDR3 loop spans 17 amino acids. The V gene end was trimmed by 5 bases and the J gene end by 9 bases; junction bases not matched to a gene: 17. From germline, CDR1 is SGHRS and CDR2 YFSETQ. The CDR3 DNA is TGCGCCAGCAGTCAAGAACCAGGGGGTGGAATAAGTTCACCCCTCCACTTT. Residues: CASSQEPGGGISSPLHF.

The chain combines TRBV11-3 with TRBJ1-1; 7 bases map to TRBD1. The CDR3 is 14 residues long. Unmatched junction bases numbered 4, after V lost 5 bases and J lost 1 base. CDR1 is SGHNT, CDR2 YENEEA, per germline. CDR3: CASSARDRNTEAFF. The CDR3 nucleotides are TGTGCCAGCAGCGCCCGGGACAGGAACACTGAAGCTTTCTTT. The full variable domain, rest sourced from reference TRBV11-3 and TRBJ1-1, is EAGVVQSPRYKIIEKKQPVAFWCNPISGHNTLYWYLQNLGQGPELLIRYENEEAVDDSQLPKDRFSAERLKGVDSTLKIQPAELGDSAVYLCASSARDRNTEAFFGQGTRLTVV.

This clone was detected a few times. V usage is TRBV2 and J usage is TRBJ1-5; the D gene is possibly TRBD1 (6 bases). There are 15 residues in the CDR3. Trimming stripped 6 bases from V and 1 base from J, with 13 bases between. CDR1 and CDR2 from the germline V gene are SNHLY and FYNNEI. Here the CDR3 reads CASSRDIQSNQPQHF. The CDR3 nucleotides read TGTGCCAGCAGCCGGGACATTCAAAGCAATCAGCCCCAGCATTTT.

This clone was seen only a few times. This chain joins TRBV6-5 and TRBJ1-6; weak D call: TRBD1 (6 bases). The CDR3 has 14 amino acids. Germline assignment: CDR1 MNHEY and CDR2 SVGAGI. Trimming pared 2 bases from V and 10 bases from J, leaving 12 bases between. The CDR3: CASSYQAGVSPLHF. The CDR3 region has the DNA TGTGCCAGCAGTTACCAGGCAGGGGTATCACCCCTCCACTTT.

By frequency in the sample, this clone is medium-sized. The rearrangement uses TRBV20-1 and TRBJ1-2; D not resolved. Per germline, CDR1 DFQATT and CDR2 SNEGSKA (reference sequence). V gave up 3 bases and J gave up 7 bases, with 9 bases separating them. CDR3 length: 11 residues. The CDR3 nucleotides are TGCAGTGCTAGCGACTTGGGTGGCTACACCTTC. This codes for CSASDLGGYTF.

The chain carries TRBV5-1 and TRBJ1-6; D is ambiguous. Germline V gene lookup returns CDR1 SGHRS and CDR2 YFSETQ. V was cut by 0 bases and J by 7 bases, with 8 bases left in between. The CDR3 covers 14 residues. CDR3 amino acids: CASSLGHSNSPLHF. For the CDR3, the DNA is TGCGCCAGCAGCTTGGGACACAGCAATTCACCCCTCCACTTT.

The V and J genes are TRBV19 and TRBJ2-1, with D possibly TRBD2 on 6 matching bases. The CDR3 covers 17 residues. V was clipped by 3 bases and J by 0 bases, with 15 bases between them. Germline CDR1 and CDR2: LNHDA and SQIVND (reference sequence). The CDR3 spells CASSISSWRDSYNEQFF. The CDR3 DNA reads TGTGCCAGTAGTATCTCGAGTTGGCGGGACTCCTACAATGAGCAGTTCTTC.

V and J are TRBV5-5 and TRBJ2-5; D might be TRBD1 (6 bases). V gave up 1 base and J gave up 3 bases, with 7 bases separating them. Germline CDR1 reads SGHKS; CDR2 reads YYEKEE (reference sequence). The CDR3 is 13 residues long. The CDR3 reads CASSLWTEETQYF. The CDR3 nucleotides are TGTGCCAGCAGCTTGTGGACAGAAGAGACCCAGTACTTC.